The 20 T cell receptor beta chains presented below share a single source sample, sequenced in a study of T cell changes during pregnancy in multiple sclerosis. Profiling relied on immunoSEQ multiplex PCR, and the TCRdb table lists in-frame clones only, not all of them. The sample consists of 35,000 to 45,000 clones, about 85% of them appearing once. The source material was CD4+ T cells from peripheral blood mononuclear cells, sampled after pregnancy. The source of these receptors is a female donor with multiple sclerosis, enrolled in a pregnancy study.

The V and J genes are TRBV6-5 and TRBJ1-2; tentative D call: TRBD1 (5 bases). The germline gives CDR1 MNHEY, CDR2 SVGAGI. The V and J ends lost 5 bases and 7 bases respectively, with 20 bases between them. The CDR3 sequence is 15 residues long. CDR3 residues: CASSTQGLILGGYTF. The DNA of the CDR3 is TGTGCCAGCAGTACCCAGGGACTCATTCTCGGTGGCTACACCTTC.

The chain recombines TRBV18 with TRBJ2-7; 13 bases align to TRBD2. This CDR3 is 16 amino acids long. Germline V gene lookup returns CDR1 KGHSH and CDR2 LQKENI. V gave up 1 base and J gave up 5 bases; unmatched junction bases: 5. The CDR3 here is CASSPLLAGGLDEQYF. The CDR3 DNA follows: TGTGCCAGCTCACCACTACTAGCGGGGGGGCTAGACGAGCAGTACTTC.

This clone was counted a single time. The chain joins TRBV28 to TRBJ2-5, with TRBD2 identical over 7 bases. The CDR3 runs 15 residues. The ends lost 5 bases at V and 3 bases at J; junction bases unmatched: 9. Germline-derived CDR1 and CDR2 are MDHEN and SYDVKM. The chain's CDR3 is CASSERGVMEETQYF. The CDR3 DNA reads TGTGCCAGCAGTGAGCGGGGTGTTATGGAAGAGACCCAGTACTTC.

The chain recombines TRBV11-2 with TRBJ2-2; 8 bases are a match to TRBD1. V lost 1 base and J lost 3; bases outside the gene matches: 10. Germline CDR1 reads SGHAT; CDR2 reads FQNNGV. The CDR3 loop spans 18 amino acids. CDR3 DNA: TGTGCCAGCAGCTTAGGGTGGGCGGGACAGGCTCACACCGGGGAGCTGTTTTTT. Translating gives CASSLGWAGQAHTGELFF.

This chain links TRBV18 with TRBJ1-2; 7 bases map to TRBD1. V lost 3 bases and J lost 5; bases outside the gene matches: 3. The length of the CDR3 is 13 residues. The germline V gene has CDR1 KGHSH and CDR2 LQKENI. The CDR3 loop is CASSPGQEYGYTF. The DNA for the CDR3 is TGTGCCAGCTCACCCGGACAGGAATATGGCTACACCTTC.

The gene calls are TRBV15 and TRBJ1-2; D is possibly TRBD1 (5 bases). Germline CDR1 reads LNHNV; CDR2 reads YYDKDF (reference sequence). The CDR3 covers 14 residues. Trimming pared 1 base from V and 8 bases from J, leaving 14 bases between. CDR3 sequence: CATSRAPGADGYTF. The CDR3 region has the DNA TGTGCCACCAGCAGAGCCCCTGGGGCCGACGGCTACACCTTC.

The chain links TRBV25-1 to TRBJ2-7, with D perhaps matching TRBD2 (6 bases). Trimming stripped 8 bases from V and 4 bases from J, with 21 bases between. Germline loops: CDR1 MGHDK, CDR2 SYGVNS. CDR3 length: 15 amino acids. CDR3 sequence (DNA): TGTGCCAGCCCCGGGGGACGCGAGTCGGAATACGAGCAGTACTTC. Translating gives CASPGGRESEYEQYF.

Written as DNA, the CDR3 is TGTGCCAGCAGCTCATCGTCCCGAGGGCGAGGTGGCTACACCTTC. Protein product: CASSSSSRGRGGYTF. The chain links TRBV11-2 to TRBJ1-2; D gene unclear. CDR1 and CDR2 from the germline V gene are SGHAT and FQNNGV. This CDR3 contains 15 residues. V was pared by 4 bases and J by 7 bases, with 19 bases between.

The V and J genes are TRBV7-9 and TRBJ1-2; no definite D call. Germline CDR1 SEHNR, CDR2 FQNEAQ (reference sequence). The CDR3 has 14 residues. The V end lost 3 bases, the J end lost 2 bases, and 10 bases lay between the germline ends. The CDR3 region has the DNA TGTGCCAGCAGCTTTCCCGGGGTGAACTATGGCTACACCTTC. Translating it yields CASSFPGVNYGYTF.

To note about this clone: One end of the junction does not line up with germline, which may come from a read error. The chain joins TRBV7-7 to TRBJ2-3, with D possibly matching TRBD1 (6 bases). The CDR3 consists of 13 residues. Looked up from germline, CDR1 is SSHAT and CDR2 is FNYEAQ (reference sequence). CDR3 sequence: CASSFQQGDTQYF. In DNA form, the CDR3 reads TGTGCTAGCAGCTTTCAACAGGGAGATACGCAGTATTTT.

This chain connects TRBV19 to TRBJ2-7; a weak D match, TRBD1 (6 bases). CDR1 LNHDA and CDR2 SQIVND come from the germline V gene (reference sequence). This CDR3 is built from 13 residues. V was pared by 8 bases and J by 3 bases, with 14 bases between. The CDR3: CASGPGVSYEQYF. CDR3 DNA: TGTGCCAGTGGGCCAGGGGTGAGCTACGAGCAGTACTTC.

The CDR3 DNA reads as TGTGCCAGCAGCGGTAACAGGGTTCGGACTGAAGCTTTCTTT. This encodes CASSGNRVRTEAFF. The gene calls are TRBV7-2 and TRBJ1-1, with D perhaps TRBD1 (6 bases). This CDR3 comprises 14 residues. Germline CDR1 SGHTA, CDR2 FQGNSA. With 5 bases removed from V and 5 bases from J, the gap between germline ends came to 15 bases.

The V call is TRBV6-5, the J call TRBJ2-5, with 7 bases identical to TRBD2. This CDR3 contains 14 residues. Germline V gives CDR1 MNHEY, CDR2 SVGAGI. V lost 6 bases and J lost 3; bases outside the gene matches: 7. This CDR3 reads CASSLRSGEETQYF. The DNA of the CDR3 is TGTGCCAGCAGCCTAAGAAGCGGGGAAGAGACCCAGTACTTC.

This clone has a handful of counts. This specimen includes other DNA sequences encoding the same CDR3. DNA for the CDR3: TGCGCCAGCAGCTTGTCCGGGGTGAATCAAGAGACCCAGTACTTC. Its protein is CASSLSGVNQETQYF. This chain links TRBV5-1 with TRBJ2-5, with D maybe TRBD2 (5 bases). The CDR3 loop spans 15 amino acids. The germline CDR1 and CDR2 sequences are SGHRS and YFSETQ. V was pared by 1 base and J by 2 bases, with 12 bases between.

This chain links TRBV9 with TRBJ1-2, with D uncertain. V shed 2 bases and J shed 8 bases, with 13 bases lying between them. Germline-derived CDR1 and CDR2 are SGDLS and YYNGEE. The CDR3 extends over 13 amino acids. CDR3 nucleotide sequence: TGTGCCAGCAGCGTTGGGCCGGACTTGGGCTACACCTTC. It is translated as CASSVGPDLGYTF.

V usage is TRBV5-5 and J usage is TRBJ2-1; 7 positions match TRBD1. CDR1 is SGHKS and CDR2 is YYEKEE in the germline V gene (reference sequence). The CDR3 loop spans 14 amino acids. J gave up 4 bases and V 5 bases, and 6 bases lay outside the gene matches. CDR3 nucleotides: TGTGCCAGCAGGCGGACAGGAGCGTACAATGAGCAGTTCTTC. It codes for CASRRTGAYNEQFF.

This clone occurred a few times. This chain links TRBV19 with TRBJ1-1; perhaps TRBD1 as D (5 bases). V was cut by 1 base and J by 4 bases, with 7 bases left in between. This CDR3 has 13 amino acids. Germline assignment: CDR1 LNHDA and CDR2 SQIVND (reference sequence). CDR3 nucleotide sequence: TGTGCCAGTAGTATAGCCGGGGGCACTGAAGCTTTCTTT. Protein product: CASSIAGGTEAFF.

The chain carries TRBV29-1 and TRBJ2-1; TRBD2 agrees at 9 bases. This CDR3 has 13 residues. The germline CDR1 and CDR2 sequences are SQVTM and ANQGSEA. The V and J ends lost 4 bases and 4 bases, in that order; junction bases with no gene match: 2. CDR3 nucleotides: TGCAGCGTTGTTACTAGCGGGTACAATGAGCAGTTCTTC. It yields the protein CSVVTSGYNEQFF.

Notes on this clone: The sample carries other DNA sequences with the same CDR3. V gene TRBV2 combines with J gene TRBJ2-7, with D possibly being TRBD1 (5 bases). CDR3 length: 14 amino acids. The germline V and J ends were trimmed by 6 bases and 0 bases, with 12 bases remaining between them. The V gene's germline CDR1 is SNHLY and CDR2 FYNNEI. The CDR3 protein is CASSDQGLSYEQYF. The DNA for the CDR3 is TGTGCCAGCAGCGATCAGGGCCTCTCCTACGAGCAGTACTTC. Supplemented by reference TRBV2 and TRBJ2-7, the full variable domain reads EPEVTQTPSHQVTQMGQEVILRCVPISNHLYFYWYRQILGQKVEFLVSFYNNEISEKSEIFDDQFSVERPDGSNFTLKIRSTKLEDSAMYFCASSDQGLSYEQYFGPGTRLTVT.

The CDR3 loop reads CAWSVFSGGASDTQYF. DNA for the CDR3: TGTGCCTGGAGTGTCTTTAGCGGGGGGGCCTCAGATACGCAGTATTTT. The chain links TRBV30 to TRBJ2-3; 11 bases are shared with TRBD2. Germline CDR1 reads GTSNPN; CDR2 reads SVGIG (reference sequence). With 0 bases clipped from V and 4 bases from J, the junction kept 6 bases outside the gene matches. The CDR3 spans 16 residues.